The clone carrying this T cell receptor delta chain rates as medium-sized. The same CDR3 also results from other DNA sequences found in this sample. In germline, CDR1 is GEAIGNYY, CDR2 EKD. Trimming took 3 bases from V and 2 from J; bases not matched to a gene: 24. This CDR3 has 23 residues. This sample is part of a study of gamma-delta T cells after stem cell transplantation. TCRdb redid the clone calls on the RT-PCR reads with CATT. The repertoire has around 1,500 delta-chain clones, 20% to 25% of them found once; the top ten carry under 60%. The sample was gamma-delta T cells. The chain carries TRDV2 and TRDJ3, with 7 bases that match TRDD3. The TCR originated in a human donor. It is not recorded whose cells these are; they may come from a transplant donor. The DNA for the CDR3 is TGTGCCTGTGACGCCGTCGAAGGAAGTACTGGGGACCTCAGCGCCTGGGACACCCGACAGATGTTTTTC. It encodes CACDAVEGSTGDLSAWDTRQMFF.